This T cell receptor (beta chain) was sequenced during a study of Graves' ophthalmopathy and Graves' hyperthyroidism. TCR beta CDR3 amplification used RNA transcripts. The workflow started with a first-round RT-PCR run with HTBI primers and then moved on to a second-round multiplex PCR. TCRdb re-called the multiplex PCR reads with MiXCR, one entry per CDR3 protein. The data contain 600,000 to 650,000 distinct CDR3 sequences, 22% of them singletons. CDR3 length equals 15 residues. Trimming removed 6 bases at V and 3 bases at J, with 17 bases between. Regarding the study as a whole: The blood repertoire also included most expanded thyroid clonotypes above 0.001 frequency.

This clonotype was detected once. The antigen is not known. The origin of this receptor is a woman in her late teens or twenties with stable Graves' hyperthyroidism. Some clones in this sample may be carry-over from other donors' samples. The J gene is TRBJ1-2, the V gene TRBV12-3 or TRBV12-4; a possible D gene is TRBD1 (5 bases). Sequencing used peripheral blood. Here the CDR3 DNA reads TGTGCCAGCAGCCCCACCGCCAGGGCGCACTATGGCTACACCTTC. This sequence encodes CASSPTARAHYGYTF.